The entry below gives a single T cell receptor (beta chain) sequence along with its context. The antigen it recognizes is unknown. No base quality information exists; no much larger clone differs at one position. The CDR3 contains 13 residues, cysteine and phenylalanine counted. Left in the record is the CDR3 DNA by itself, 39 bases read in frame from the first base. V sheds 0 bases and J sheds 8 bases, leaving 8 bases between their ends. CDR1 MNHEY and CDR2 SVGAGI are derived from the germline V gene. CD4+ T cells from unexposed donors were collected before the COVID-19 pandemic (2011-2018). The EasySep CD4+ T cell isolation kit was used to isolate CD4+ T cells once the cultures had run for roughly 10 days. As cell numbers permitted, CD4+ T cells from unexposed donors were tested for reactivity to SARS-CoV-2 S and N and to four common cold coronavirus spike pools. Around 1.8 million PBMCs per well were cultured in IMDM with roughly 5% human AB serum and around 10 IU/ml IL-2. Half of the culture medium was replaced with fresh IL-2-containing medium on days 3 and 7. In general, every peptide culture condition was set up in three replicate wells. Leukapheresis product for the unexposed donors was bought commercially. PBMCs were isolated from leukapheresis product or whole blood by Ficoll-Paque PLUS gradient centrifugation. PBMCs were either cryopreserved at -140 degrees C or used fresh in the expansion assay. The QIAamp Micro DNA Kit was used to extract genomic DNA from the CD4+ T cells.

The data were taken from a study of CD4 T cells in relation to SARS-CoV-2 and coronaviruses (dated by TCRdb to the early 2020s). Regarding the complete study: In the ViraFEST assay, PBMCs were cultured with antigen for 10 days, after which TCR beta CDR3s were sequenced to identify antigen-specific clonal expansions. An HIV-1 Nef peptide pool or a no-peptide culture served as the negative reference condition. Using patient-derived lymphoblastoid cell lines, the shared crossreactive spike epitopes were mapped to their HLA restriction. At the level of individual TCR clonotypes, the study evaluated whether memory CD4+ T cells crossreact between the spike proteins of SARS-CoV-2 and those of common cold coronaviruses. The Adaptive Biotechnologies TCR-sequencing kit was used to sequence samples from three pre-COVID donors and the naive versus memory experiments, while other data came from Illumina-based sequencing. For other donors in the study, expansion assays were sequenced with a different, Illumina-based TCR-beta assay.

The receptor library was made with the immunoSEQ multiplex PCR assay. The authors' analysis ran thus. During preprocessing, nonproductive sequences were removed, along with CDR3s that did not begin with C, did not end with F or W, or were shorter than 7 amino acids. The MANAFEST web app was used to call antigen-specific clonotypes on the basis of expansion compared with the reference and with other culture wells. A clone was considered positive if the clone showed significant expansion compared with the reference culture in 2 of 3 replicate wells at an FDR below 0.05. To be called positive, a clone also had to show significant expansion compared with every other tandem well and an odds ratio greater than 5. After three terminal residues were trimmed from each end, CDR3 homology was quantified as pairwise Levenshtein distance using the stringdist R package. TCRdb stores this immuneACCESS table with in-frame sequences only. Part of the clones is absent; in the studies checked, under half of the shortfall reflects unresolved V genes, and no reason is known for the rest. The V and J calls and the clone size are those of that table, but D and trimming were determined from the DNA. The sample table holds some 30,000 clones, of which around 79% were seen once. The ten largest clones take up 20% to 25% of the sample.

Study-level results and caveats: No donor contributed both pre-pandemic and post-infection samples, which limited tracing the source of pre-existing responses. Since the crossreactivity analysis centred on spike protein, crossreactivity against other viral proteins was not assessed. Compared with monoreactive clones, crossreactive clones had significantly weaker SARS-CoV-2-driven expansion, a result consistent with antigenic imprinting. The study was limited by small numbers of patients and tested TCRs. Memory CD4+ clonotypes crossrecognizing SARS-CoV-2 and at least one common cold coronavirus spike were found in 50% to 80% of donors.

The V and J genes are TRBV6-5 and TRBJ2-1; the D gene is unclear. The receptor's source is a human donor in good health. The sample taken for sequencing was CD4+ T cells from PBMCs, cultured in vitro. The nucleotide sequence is TGTGCCAGCAGTTACTCGGTCGGGCATGAGCAGTTCTTC. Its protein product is CASSYSVGHEQFF.